These 17 T cell receptor beta chains came from one sample sequenced in a study of cytomegalovirus exposure and HLA in healthy donors. The PCR was carried out with 60 Vbeta primers and 13 Jbeta primers. Profiling relied on immunoSEQ multiplex PCR, and the TCRdb table lists in-frame clones only, not all of them. This sample has approximately 100,000 clones, with about two thirds found just once. Sequencing was done on a sample of PBMCs. The receptors stem from a boy younger than 18 in good health and CMV-seronegative.

V and J are TRBV2 and TRBJ1-1; D is perhaps TRBD1 (5 bases). The CDR3 loop spans 12 amino acids. Trimming stripped 11 bases from V and 4 bases from J, with 14 bases between. Germline V lookup: CDR1 SNHLY, CDR2 FYNNEI. CDR3 sequence reads: CAQRQGRTEAFF. DNA for the CDR3: TGTGCCCAGAGGCAGGGTCGCACTGAAGCTTTCTTT.

The CDR3 loop reads CASSQAYSTGPSTEAFF. DNA for the CDR3: TGCGCCAGCAGCCAAGCCTACTCCACAGGGCCTAGCACTGAAGCTTTCTTT. The chain carries TRBV4-3 and TRBJ1-1; D may be TRBD1 (6 bases). The CDR3 length is 17 residues. Per germline, CDR1 LGHNA and CDR2 YSLEER. V was shortened by 1 base and J by 4 bases, with 19 bases between the two germline ends.

This clone was counted once. The rearrangement links TRBV7-3 to TRBJ1-2, with a tentative D call TRBD1 (6 bases). CDR3 length: 15 residues. Trimming removed 1 base at V and 8 bases at J, with 17 bases between. In germline, CDR1 is SGHTA, CDR2 FQGTGA. As DNA, the CDR3 is TGTGCCAGCAGCTTAAATGGGGCCGCGGGGGGCGGCTACACCTTC. It specifies CASSLNGAAGGGYTF. The full variable domain, rest sourced from reference TRBV7-3 and TRBJ1-2, is GAGVSQTPSNKVTEKGKYVELRCDPISGHTALYWYRQSLGQGPEFLIYFQGTGAADDSGLPNDRFFAVRPEGSVSTLKIQRTERGDSAVYLCASSLNGAAGGGYTFGSGTRLTVV.

V usage is TRBV5-8 and J usage is TRBJ1-5; no clear D. This CDR3 spans 15 amino acids. Germline V gene sequence: CDR1 SGHTS, CDR2 YDEGEE. The V end was cut by 2 bases, the J end by 4 bases, with 13 bases between. The CDR3 sequence: CASSFSPAGNQPQHF. In DNA, the CDR3 is TGTGCCAGCAGCTTCTCCCCGGCCGGGAATCAGCCCCAGCATTTT.

This clone was seen a few times. The rearrangement links TRBV5-8 to TRBJ2-1; the D is unclear. V was clipped by 2 bases and J by 8 bases, with 2 bases between them. The CDR3 is 10 residues long. Germline CDR1 and CDR2: SGHTS and YDEGEE. The CDR3 coding sequence is TGTGCCAGCAGCTTCGATGAGCAGTTCTTC. This sequence encodes CASSFDEQFF.

V usage is TRBV6-1 and J usage is TRBJ2-7; tentatively, D is TRBD1 (5 bases). The CDR3 covers 14 residues. CDR1 and CDR2 (germline): MNHNS, SASEGT. V dropped 2 bases and J dropped 7 bases, with 15 bases sitting between them. The CDR3 DNA sequence: TGTGCCAGCAGTGAATCTTACCAGGGTGGTGAGCAGTACTTC. It specifies CASSESYQGGEQYF.

This clone was seen a few times. This sample includes further DNA sequences coding for the same CDR3. V and J are TRBV5-1 and TRBJ2-1, with 12 positions matching TRBD2. The germline CDR1 and CDR2 sequences are SGHRS and YFSETQ. The CDR3 totals 15 residues. The V gene end was trimmed by 3 bases and the J gene end by 4 bases; junction bases not matched to a gene: 2. The CDR3, as DNA: TGCGCCAGCAGCTCCGGACTAGCGGGGTACAATGAGCAGTTCTTC. Translated: CASSSGLAGYNEQFF.

This clone was detected only a few times. V usage is TRBV29-1 and J usage is TRBJ2-7, with 11 bases identical to TRBD1. The germline V gene has CDR1 SQVTM and CDR2 ANQGSEA. The CDR3 contains 14 residues. Trimming at V came to 6 bases and at J to 9 bases, leaving 13 bases not matched to a gene. CDR3 coding DNA: TGCAGCGTAGGCCCCGGGACAGGGGGTAATGCGCAGTACTTC. Protein sequence: CSVGPGTGGNAQYF.

This clone was observed a handful of times. The J gene is TRBJ2-7, the V gene TRBV25-1; D is unclear. Germline V CDR1 and CDR2: MGHDK, SYGVNS. This CDR3 has 11 amino acids. Trimming pared 9 bases from V and 2 bases from J, leaving 8 bases between. CDR3 DNA: TGTGCCAGTGCCGAGACCTACGAGCAGTACTTC. Residues: CASAETYEQYF.

This chain uses TRBV25-1 with TRBJ2-7; tentatively, D is TRBD2 (5 bases). Per germline, CDR1 MGHDK and CDR2 SYGVNS. V was cut by 3 bases and J by 4 bases, with 10 bases left in between. This CDR3 is 13 amino acids long. CDR3 in DNA: TGTGCCAGCAGTGAGGGAGTCAGTTACGAGCAGTACTTC. The encoded protein is CASSEGVSYEQYF.

The chain recombines TRBV9 with TRBJ2-5; 11 bases align to TRBD2. This CDR3 is built from 13 residues. In germline, CDR1 is SGDLS, CDR2 YYNGEE. V lost 4 bases to trimming and J lost 4 bases; unmatched junction nucleotides: 0. CDR3 sequence (DNA): TGTGCCAGCAGCCTAGCGGGAGGAGAGACCCAGTACTTC. It codes for CASSLAGGETQYF. The variable domain in full, completed from reference TRBV9 and TRBJ2-5, reads DSGVTQTPKHLITATGQRVTLRCSPRSGDLSVYWYQQSLDQGLQFLIQYYNGEERAKGNILERFSAQQFPDLHSELNLSSLELGDSALYFCASSLAGGETQYFGPGTRLLVL.

V and J are TRBV11-1 and TRBJ2-3; TRBD2 matches at 12 bases. With V trimmed by 0 bases and J by 5 bases, 9 bases remained unmatched. Germline V gives CDR1 SGHAT, CDR2 FQDESV (reference sequence). This CDR3 spans 18 amino acids. The CDR3: CASSLAPTSGGGGDTQYF. DNA of the CDR3: TGTGCCAGCAGCTTAGCCCCGACTAGCGGGGGCGGGGGAGATACGCAGTATTTT.

This clone was observed a single time. The chain recombines TRBV6-1 with TRBJ2-3, with 9 nucleotides matching TRBD1. With V trimmed by 1 base and J by 5 bases, 4 bases remained unmatched. Germline values: CDR1 MNHNS, CDR2 SASEGT. CDR3 length: 15 amino acids. CDR3 coding DNA: TGTGCCAGCAGTGAAGAAGGGACAGGGATAGATACGCAGTATTTT. It codes for CASSEEGTGIDTQYF.

The rearrangement links TRBV11-2 to TRBJ2-2; 9 bases agree with TRBD2. CDR1 and CDR2 (germline): SGHAT, FQNNGV. Trimming removed 5 bases from V and 6 bases from J; junction bases left unmatched: 13. CDR3 length: 17 amino acids. For the CDR3, the DNA is TGTGCCAGCAGCCTAAGCGGGGGGAAGGTGCACGCCGGGGAGCTGTTTTTT. This codes for CASSLSGGKVHAGELFF.

V and J are TRBV5-1 and TRBJ2-1; 10 nucleotides line up with TRBD2. Germline values: CDR1 SGHRS, CDR2 YFSETQ. The CDR3 contains 16 residues. Trimming at V came to 5 bases and at J to 2 bases, leaving 7 bases not matched to a gene. The CDR3 DNA sequence: TGCGCCAGCAGTCCGACCAGCGGGAGGGCCTACAATGAGCAGTTCTTC. This encodes CASSPTSGRAYNEQFF.

The J gene is TRBJ2-5, the V gene TRBV12-5; 12 nucleotides align to TRBD1. The V and J ends lost 2 bases and 5 bases, in that order; junction bases with no gene match: 3. Germline V gives CDR1 LGHNT, CDR2 FRNRAP. This CDR3 spans 15 amino acids. The CDR3, as DNA: TGTGCTAGTGGTTTGTGGGACAGGGGGCTGGAGACCCAGTACTTC. Residues: CASGLWDRGLETQYF.

The chain recombines TRBV6-6 with TRBJ1-1; D gene uncertain. The CDR3 has 16 residues. Germline-derived CDR1 and CDR2 are MNHNY and SVGAGI (reference sequence). Deletions cut 5 bases from V and 4 bases from J, with 20 bases between. The CDR3 sequence: CASSIPREGVGTEAFF. CDR3 DNA sequence: TGTGCCAGCAGTATACCACGGGAGGGTGTCGGCACTGAAGCTTTCTTT.